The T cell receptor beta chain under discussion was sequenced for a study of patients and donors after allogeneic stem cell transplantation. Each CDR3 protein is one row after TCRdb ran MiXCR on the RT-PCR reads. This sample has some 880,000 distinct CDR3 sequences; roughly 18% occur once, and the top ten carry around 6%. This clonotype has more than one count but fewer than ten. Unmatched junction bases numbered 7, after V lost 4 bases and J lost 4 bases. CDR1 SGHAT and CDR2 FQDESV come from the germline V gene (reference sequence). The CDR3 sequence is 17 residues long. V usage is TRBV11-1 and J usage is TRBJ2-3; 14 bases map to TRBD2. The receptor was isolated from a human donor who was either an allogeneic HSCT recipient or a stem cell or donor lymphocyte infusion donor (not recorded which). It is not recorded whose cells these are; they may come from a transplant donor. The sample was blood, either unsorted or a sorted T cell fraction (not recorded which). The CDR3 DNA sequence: TGTGCCAGCAGCTCCGGGACTAGCGGGAGAGGTGCAGATACGCAGTATTTT. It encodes CASSSGTSGRGADTQYF.